The entry that follows covers one T cell receptor beta chain sequence. Antigen unknown. This sample was taken from a study of cytomegalovirus exposure and HLA in healthy donors. Study outcomes and limitations: Researchers reported that a few CMV-associated chains were confirmed in vitro as CMV antigen-specific. The study flagged around 160 TCR beta chains as cytomegalovirus-associated.

Profiled with immunoSEQ multiplex PCR; TCRdb holds only in-frame clones, not every one. The sample carries 200,000 to 250,000 clones, around four fifths recorded once. Germline trimming cut 6 bases from V and 5 bases from J; bases unmatched to any gene: 4. In germline, CDR1 is PRHDT, CDR2 FYEKMQ (reference sequence). The CDR3 length is 14 residues. The sequence was collected from a woman aged 18-29 years in good health and CMV-seronegative. The sequencing sample was made of PBMCs. V is TRBV13 and J is TRBJ2-1, with 10 bases lining up with TRBD2. This chain's CDR3 is CASRERGGNNEQFF. The CDR3 DNA follows: TGTGCCAGCAGGGAGCGGGGGGGCAACAATGAGCAGTTCTTC.